Included here is one TCR beta chain sequence, with context. This clone may be a read error of a much larger clone one base away. From RNA transcripts, TCR beta CDR3 regions were amplified. The TCR CDR3 was amplified in a first-round RT-PCR using the HTBI primer set. TCRdb re-called the multiplex PCR reads with MiXCR, one entry per CDR3 protein. The sample has about 250,000 distinct CDR3 sequences, 22% seen once. Deletions cut 3 bases from V and 9 bases from J, with 15 bases between. The CDR3 extends over 13 amino acids. CDR1 and CDR2 from the germline V gene are SGHTA and FQGTGA. The data were taken from a study of T cells in Graves' hyperthyroidism and ophthalmopathy.

This chain joins TRBV7-3 and TRBJ2-7; the D gene is possibly TRBD1 (6 bases). Sequenced sample: blood. The receptor was isolated from a man aged 25-45 years with Graves' ophthalmopathy. CDR3 nucleotide sequence: TGTGCCAGCAGCTTGACGAAACAGGGCGGGCAGTACTTC. This codes for CASSLTKQGGQYF.